These 3 T cell receptor beta chains share one sample of origin, sequenced in a study of blood T cell repertoires in COVID-19. Generated by immunoSEQ multiplex PCR, the TCRdb table keeps only in-frame clones and is missing some. The table has fewer than 250,000 clones, 84% seen once. Material for sequencing was peripheral blood. The receptors come from a man aged 50 or older with acute or convalescent COVID-19.

The rearrangement joins TRBV6-5 to TRBJ1-5, with D unresolved. Trimming shortened V by 10 bases and J by 4 bases, and 17 bases separated the two germline ends. This CDR3 is built from 14 residues. Germline V gene data show CDR1 as MNHEY and CDR2 as SVGAGI. The CDR3 sequence: CATLLGSPNQPQHF. In DNA, the CDR3 is TGTGCCACTCTCTTGGGGAGTCCTAATCAGCCCCAGCATTTT.

The chain combines TRBV4-1 with TRBJ2-2, with a weak D call TRBD2 (5 bases). V was shortened by 5 bases and J by 0 bases, with 16 bases between the two germline ends. The germline CDR1 and CDR2 sequences are MGHRA and YSYEKL. The CDR3 consists of 17 residues. CDR3 sequence (DNA): TGCGCCAGCAGCTGGGCGCCCGGAGGCCCGAACACCGGGGAGCTGTTTTTT. Translated, it gives CASSWAPGGPNTGELFF.

The chain uses TRBV5-1 and TRBJ1-3; TRBD1 matches at 7 bases. Germline-derived CDR1 and CDR2 are SGHRS and YFSETQ. The CDR3 spans 14 residues. V shed 4 bases, J shed 3 bases, and the junction held 4 bases outside the gene matches. The CDR3 DNA reads TGCGCCAGCAGCGAGGGGGCGGATGGAAACACCATATATTTT. Residues: CASSEGADGNTIYF.